Here is one T cell receptor (beta chain) with its context. The table came from immunoSEQ multiplex PCR; TCRdb's copy has only in-frame clones and leaves some out. The repertoire consists of about 61,000 clones, with roughly nine tenths occurring once and the leading ten covering about 5.1%. The sample belongs to a study of blood T cell repertoires in COVID-19. Study overall: Sources were T cells, B-cell-depleted T cells, or PBMCs; the material itself was cDNA or gDNA.

The germline V gene encodes CDR1 SGHTA and CDR2 FQGNSA. After removal of 5 bases from V and 4 bases from J, the junction contained 4 bases not matched to a gene. CDR3 length equals 13 residues. J is TRBJ1-2 and V is TRBV7-2; 7 bases map to TRBD1. This TCR came from a man aged 80 or over in a cohort sampled during active COVID-19. Material: peripheral blood. The CDR3 nucleotides are TGTGCCAGCAGCGCAAAGGGGGCCTATGGCTACACCTTC. This sequence encodes CASSAKGAYGYTF.